A selection of T cell receptor beta chains follows, all from one sample in a study of cytomegalovirus exposure and HLA in healthy donors. Generated by immunoSEQ multiplex PCR, the TCRdb table keeps only in-frame clones and is missing some. The top ten hold approximately 4.4% of the sample, which has around 190,000 clones, 70% to 85% seen once. The sequencing sample was made of PBMCs. The receptors come from a woman younger than 45 in good health and CMV-seropositive. The CDR3 runs from the conserved cysteine through the conserved F or W. A D gene is named only where the DNA matches it firmly. Not all rows give a size; the values are once, few, many and, for expanded clones, a class.

-	TRBV4-1	-	TRBJ1-1	CASSQGLVNTEAFF	TGCGCCAGCAGCCAAGGGTTAGTGAACACTGAAGCTTTCTTT
-	TRBV4-1	TRBD1	TRBJ2-4	CASSQDTGTGGNIQYF	TGCGCCAGCAGCCAAGACACCGGGACAGGGGGAAACATTCAGTACTTC
-	TRBV10-2	-	TRBJ2-1	CASSDASGGEQFF	TGCGCCAGCAGTGACGCGTCCGGCGGTGAGCAGTTCTTC
-	TRBV5-4	-	TRBJ1-1	CASSLDEVNTEAFF	TGTGCCAGCAGCTTGGACGAGGTGAACACTGAAGCTTTCTTT
-	TRBV13	-	TRBJ1-3	CASSRRAGSFSGNTIYF	TGTGCCAGCAGCCGGAGGGCAGGCTCCTTCTCTGGAAACACCATATATTTT
-	TRBV7-2	TRBD2	TRBJ2-1	CASLSRASGPYEQFF	TGTGCCAGCTTGAGTCGGGCTAGCGGTCCCTATGAGCAGTTCTTC
-	TRBV4-3	-	TRBJ2-3	CASSQEFGGATDTQYF	TGCGCCAGCAGCCAAGAATTTGGAGGGGCCACAGATACGCAGTATTTT
-	TRBV30	-	TRBJ1-3	CAWGRGDPIYF	TGTGCCTGGGGGAGGGGGGATCCCATATATTTT
-	TRBV7-9	-	TRBJ2-7	CASSLREAYEQYF	TGTGCCAGCAGCTTAAGGGAGGCCTACGAGCAGTACTTC
few	TRBV10-3	TRBD1	TRBJ2-2	CAISGGQAFTGELFF	TGTGCCATCAGTGGGGGACAGGCGTTCACCGGGGAGCTGTTTTTT
once	TRBV7-6	-	TRBJ2-1	CASSSGLYNEQFF	TGTGCCAGCAGCTCGGGACTCTACAATGAGCAGTTCTTC
few	TRBV6-1	-	TRBJ2-7	CASSEFGGSSYEQYF	TGTGCCAGCAGTGAATTCGGGGGAAGCTCCTACGAGCAGTACTTC
-	TRBV4-1	TRBD1	TRBJ1-2	CASSPGQGAHDGYTF	TGCGCCAGCAGCCCAGGACAGGGGGCTCACGATGGCTACACCTTC
-	TRBV19	TRBD1	TRBJ1-4	CASSEQGAWEKLFF	TGTGCCAGTAGTGAACAGGGGGCGTGGGAAAAACTGTTTTTT
once	TRBV19	TRBD1	TRBJ2-4	CASSLAGTGDLVGAKNIQYF	TGTGCCAGTAGTCTTGCCGGGACAGGGGATTTGGTTGGCGCCAAAAACATTCAGTACTTC
-	TRBV6-4	TRBD2	TRBJ2-1	CASSWLAGGFNEQFF	TGTGCCAGCAGTTGGCTAGCGGGAGGGTTCAATGAGCAGTTCTTC
-	TRBV19	TRBD1	TRBJ2-5	CASSTGTGFFQETQYF	TGTGCCAGTAGTACAGGGACAGGATTTTTCCAAGAGACCCAGTACTTC
-	TRBV7-6	TRBD1	TRBJ2-3	CASSYRTGDTDTQYF	TGTGCCAGCAGCTACCGGACAGGGGACACAGATACGCAGTATTTT
-	TRBV9	-	TRBJ2-3	CASSVASRGTDTQYF	TGTGCCAGCAGCGTAGCGTCCCGGGGCACAGATACGCAGTATTTT
-	TRBV19	-	TRBJ2-1	CASSRGGAVSNEQFF	TGTGCCAGTAGTAGAGGGGGTGCAGTTTCCAATGAGCAGTTCTTC
-	TRBV15	-	TRBJ2-1	CATSTISYNEQFF	TGTGCCACCAGCACTATCTCCTACAATGAGCAGTTCTTC
-	TRBV11-3	TRBD2	TRBJ2-7	CASSLGAGTYEQYF	TGTGCCAGCAGCTTAGGAGCGGGAACATACGAGCAGTACTTC
-	TRBV10-3	TRBD1	TRBJ2-7	CAIAQTGSSGEQYF	TGTGCCATCGCTCAGACAGGGAGTTCGGGCGAGCAGTACTTC
-	TRBV5-1	-	TRBJ1-1	CASSLQGTNTEAFF	TGCGCCAGCAGCTTGCAGGGGACGAACACTGAAGCTTTCTTT
-	TRBV19	TRBD1	TRBJ2-2	CASSMVTGENTGELFF	TGTGCCAGTAGTATGGTGACAGGGGAGAACACCGGGGAGCTGTTTTTT
-	TRBV19	TRBD1	TRBJ2-1	CASSRPGTGGNEQFF	TGTGCCAGTAGCCGCCCCGGGACAGGGGGCAATGAGCAGTTCTTC
few	TRBV6-6	-	TRBJ2-2	CASSYGRLGTGELFF	TGTGCCAGCAGTTACGGGAGGTTGGGAACCGGGGAGCTGTTTTTT